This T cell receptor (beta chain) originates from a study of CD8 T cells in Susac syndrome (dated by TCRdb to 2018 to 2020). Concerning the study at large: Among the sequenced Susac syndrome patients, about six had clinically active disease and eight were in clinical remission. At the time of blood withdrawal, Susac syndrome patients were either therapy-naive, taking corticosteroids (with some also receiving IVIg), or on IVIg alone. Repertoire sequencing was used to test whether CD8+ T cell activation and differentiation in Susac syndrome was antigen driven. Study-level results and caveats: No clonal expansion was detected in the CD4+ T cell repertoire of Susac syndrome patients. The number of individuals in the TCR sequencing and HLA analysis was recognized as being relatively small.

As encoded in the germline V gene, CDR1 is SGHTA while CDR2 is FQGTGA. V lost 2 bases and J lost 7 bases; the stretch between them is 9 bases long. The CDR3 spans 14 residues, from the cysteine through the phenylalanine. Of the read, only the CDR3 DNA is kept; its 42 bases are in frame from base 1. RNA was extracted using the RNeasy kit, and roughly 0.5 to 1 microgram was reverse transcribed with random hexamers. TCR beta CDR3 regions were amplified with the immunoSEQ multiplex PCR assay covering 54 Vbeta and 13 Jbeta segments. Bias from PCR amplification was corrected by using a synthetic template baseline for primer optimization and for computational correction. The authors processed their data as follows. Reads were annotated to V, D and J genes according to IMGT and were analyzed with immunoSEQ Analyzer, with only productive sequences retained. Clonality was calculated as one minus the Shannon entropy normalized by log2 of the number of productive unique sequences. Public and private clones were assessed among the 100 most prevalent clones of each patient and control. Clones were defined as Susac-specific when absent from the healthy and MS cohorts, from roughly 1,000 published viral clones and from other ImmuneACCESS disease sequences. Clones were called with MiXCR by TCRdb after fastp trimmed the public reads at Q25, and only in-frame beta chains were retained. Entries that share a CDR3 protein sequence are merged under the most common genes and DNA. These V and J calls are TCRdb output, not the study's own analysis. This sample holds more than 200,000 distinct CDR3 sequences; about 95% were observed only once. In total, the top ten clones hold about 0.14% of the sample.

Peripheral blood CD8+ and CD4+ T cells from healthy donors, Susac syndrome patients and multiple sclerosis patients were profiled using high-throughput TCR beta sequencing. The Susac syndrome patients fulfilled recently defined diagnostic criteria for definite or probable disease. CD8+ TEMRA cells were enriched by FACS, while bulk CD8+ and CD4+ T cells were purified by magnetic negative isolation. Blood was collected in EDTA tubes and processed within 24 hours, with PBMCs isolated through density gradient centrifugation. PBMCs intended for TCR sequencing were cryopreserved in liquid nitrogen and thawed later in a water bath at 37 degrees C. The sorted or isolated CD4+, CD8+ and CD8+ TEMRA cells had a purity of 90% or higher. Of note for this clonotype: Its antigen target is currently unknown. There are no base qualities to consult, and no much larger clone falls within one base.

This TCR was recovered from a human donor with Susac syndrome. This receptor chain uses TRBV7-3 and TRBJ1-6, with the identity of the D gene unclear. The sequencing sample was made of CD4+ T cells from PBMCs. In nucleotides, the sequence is TGTGCCAGCAGCTTAGGACCCAACAATTCACCCCTCCACTTT. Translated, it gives CASSLGPNNSPLHF. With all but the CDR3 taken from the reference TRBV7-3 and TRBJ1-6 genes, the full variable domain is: GAGVSQTPSNKVTEKGKYVELRCDPISGHTALYWYRQSLGQGPEFLIYFQGTGAADDSGLPNDRFFAVRPEGSVSTLKIQRTERGDSAVYLCASSLGPNNSPLHFGNGTRLTVT.